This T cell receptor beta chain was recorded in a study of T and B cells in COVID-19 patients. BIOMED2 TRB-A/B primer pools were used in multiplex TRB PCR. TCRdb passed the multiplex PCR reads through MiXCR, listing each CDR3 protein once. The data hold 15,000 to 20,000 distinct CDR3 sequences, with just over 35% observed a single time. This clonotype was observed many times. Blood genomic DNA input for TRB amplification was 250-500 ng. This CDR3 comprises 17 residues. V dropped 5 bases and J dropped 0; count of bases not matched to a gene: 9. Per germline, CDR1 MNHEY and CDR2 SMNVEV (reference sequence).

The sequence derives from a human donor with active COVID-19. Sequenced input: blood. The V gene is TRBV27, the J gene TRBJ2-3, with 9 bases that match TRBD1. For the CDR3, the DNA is TGTGCCAGCAGTCTCATCGGACAGGGGATGAGCACAGATACGCAGTATTTT. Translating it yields CASSLIGQGMSTDTQYF.